A single sample is the source of the 3 T cell receptor beta chains below, sequenced in a study of T cell repertoires in cytomegalovirus infection. Each CDR3 protein gets one entry after TCRdb re-called the reads with MiXCR. The sample lists hundreds of thousands of distinct CDR3 sequences; roughly 30% were seen once. For these receptors, no antigen is known. The sample consisted of cultured PBMCs, taken from culture after CMV antigen stimulation. These receptors were collected from a human donor in good health (CMV status not recorded). Some clones in this sample may be carry-over from other donors' samples.

This clonotype showed up just a few times. V is TRBV20-1 and J is TRBJ1-2, with a tentative D call TRBD1 (5 bases). This CDR3 has 15 residues. The germline V gene has CDR1 DFQATT and CDR2 SNEGSKA (reference sequence). Trimming pared 6 bases from V and 6 bases from J, leaving 23 bases between. The DNA of the CDR3 is TGCAGTGCCATGGGGCGGTTGGGCAGACGTGATGGCTACACCTTC. Translated: CSAMGRLGRRDGYTF.

This clonotype was counted many times. The chain links TRBV6-2 or TRBV6-3 to TRBJ2-1; TRBD2 agrees at 7 bases. The CDR3 is made up of 14 amino acids. Trimming cost V 4 bases and J 5 bases; bases outside gene matches: 5. In germline, CDR1 is MNHEY, CDR2 SVGEGT. Written as DNA, the CDR3 is TGTGCCAGCAGTTTCGGACTAGACAACAATGAGCAGTTCTTC. Its protein is CASSFGLDNNEQFF.

The chain uses TRBV6-2 or TRBV6-3 and TRBJ2-7; 10 nucleotides match TRBD2. Per germline, CDR1 MNHEY and CDR2 SVGEGT. V gave up 6 bases and J gave up 0 bases; unmatched junction bases: 5. The CDR3 consists of 15 residues. This CDR3 reads CASSPTSGNSYEQYF. CDR3 nucleotides: TGTGCCAGCAGCCCCACTAGCGGGAACTCCTACGAGCAGTACTTC.